This TCR beta chain was captured in a study of blood T cell repertoires in COVID-19. Here immunoSEQ multiplex PCR was the method, and the copy in TCRdb shows in-frame clones only, minus some. This table has about 160,000 clones, 85% to 95% appearing once. Trimming took off 6 bases at V and 2 bases at J, with 12 bases between the two ends. CDR3 length: 14 residues. The germline V gene has CDR1 MDHEN and CDR2 SYDVKM. The receptor was derived from a man over 45 with acute or convalescent COVID-19. The sequenced material came from peripheral blood. The chain recombines TRBV28 with TRBJ2-3, with a tentative D call TRBD2 (6 bases). The CDR3 here is CASRASDYTDTQYF. The CDR3 nucleotides read TGTGCCAGCAGGGCATCGGACTACACAGATACGCAGTATTTT.